The clone carrying this T cell receptor (beta chain) was counted a single time. The antigen is undetermined. There are 14 residues in the CDR3. V shed 10 bases and J 2 bases; nucleotides not matched to a gene: 9. Germline-derived CDR1 and CDR2 are MDHEN and SYDVKM. The data stem from a study of OX40 agonist ivuxolimab in advanced cancers. Turning to the study itself: Patients assigned to dose escalation were diagnosed with hepatocellular carcinoma, melanoma, renal cell or head and neck cancer. Overall study findings and caveats: On average, a greater number of expanded clones characterised CD8+ T cells relative to CD4+. With doses of 0.1-3.0 mg/kg, partial responders showed among the lowest clonal expansion.

The data were produced by immunoSEQ multiplex PCR, yet TCRdb's version contains in-frame clones alone and is incomplete. The table includes about 7,000 clones, 76% detected once. Here the sequenced sample was CD4+ or CD8+ T cells sorted from blood, taken in a trial of the OX40 agonist ivuxolimab. This TCR came from an adult with an advanced solid tumor such as melanoma, head and neck, liver or kidney cancer. The chain uses TRBV28 and TRBJ2-3; 7 positions agree with TRBD2. The CDR3 nucleotides are TGTGCCACCCTAAACAGCGGGGACACAGATACGCAGTATTTT. Translating gives CATLNSGDTDTQYF. Complete variable domain (other parts from reference TRBV28 and TRBJ2-3): DVKVTQSSRYLVKRTGEKVFLECVQDMDHENMFWYRQDPGLGLRLIYFSYDVKMKEKGDIPEGYSVSREKKERFSLILESASTNQTSMYLCATLNSGDTDTQYFGPGTRLTVL.